Sequencing of this T cell receptor beta chain was carried out in a study of T cell changes during pregnancy in multiple sclerosis. Assay: immunoSEQ multiplex PCR; the TCRdb copy retains only in-frame clones and omits some. In the table there are 90,000 to 120,000 clones, less than 95% of which are singletons. V was clipped by 3 bases and J by 8 bases; unmatched bases: 18. This CDR3 has 18 residues. The germline V gene has CDR1 LGHNA and CDR2 YSLEER. This TCR derives from a female donor in good health, enrolled as a control in a pregnancy study. This sequence joins TRBV4-3 and TRBJ1-2; 10 nucleotides match TRBD1. Specimen: peripheral blood, collected in the third trimester of pregnancy. The CDR3 DNA reads as TGCGCCAGCAGCCAGAACTATGGGGGGACAGGGGCTATGTTGGGCTACACCTTC. Protein: CASSQNYGGTGAMLGYTF.